These 10 T cell receptor beta chains originate from one sample sequenced in a study of CD8 T cells in ankylosing spondylitis. TCRdb reprocessed the 5' RACE reads via MiXCR and lists one record per CDR3 protein. The sample holds roughly 150,000 distinct CDR3 sequences, under 35% seen once. Sequenced material: synovial fluid, either unsorted or a sorted T cell fraction (not recorded which). The receptors originated from a male donor with ankylosing spondylitis.

The gene calls are TRBV20-1 and TRBJ2-1; 7 bases are shared with TRBD2. Germline V CDR1 and CDR2: DFQATT, SNEGSKA (reference sequence). The CDR3 runs 16 residues. J lost 3 bases, V lost 6 bases, and 14 bases had no gene match. CDR3 sequence (DNA): TGCAGTGCCCCGATCCCGGGACTAAGATTCTACAATGAGCAGTTCTTC. It is translated as CSAPIPGLRFYNEQFF.

The chain has TRBV28 and TRBJ2-1, with a possible D match to TRBD1 (5 bases). CDR3 length: 15 residues. Germline CDR1 and CDR2: MDHEN and SYDVKM. Trimming took 4 bases from V and 4 from J, leaving 14 bases between them. The CDR3 nucleotides read TGTGCCAGCAGTTCCCCAGGGCCCCCTTACAATGAGCAGTTCTTC. Its translation is CASSSPGPPYNEQFF.

A few counts support this clonotype. The chain employs TRBV13 and TRBJ1-1, with D maybe TRBD1 (6 bases). Germline CDR1 PRHDT, CDR2 FYEKMQ (reference sequence). Deletions cut 5 bases from V and 4 bases from J, with 20 bases between. The length of the CDR3 is 16 residues. The CDR3 spells CASSQVGGALSTEAFF. The CDR3 DNA is TGTGCCAGCAGCCAAGTGGGGGGCGCGCTGAGCACTGAAGCTTTCTTT.

This clonotype was detected a few times. V usage is TRBV7-3 and J usage is TRBJ2-1, with D possibly matching TRBD2 (6 bases). The ends were cut back, 0 bases at V and 7 bases at J, with 19 bases in the middle. Germline CDR1 reads SGHTA; CDR2 reads FQGTGA. CDR3 size: 17 residues. The CDR3 DNA sequence: TGTGCCAGCAGCTTAACGGGTTTCAGGGAGGCGCAAAATGAGCAGTTCTTC. The encoded protein is CASSLTGFREAQNEQFF.

This chain joins TRBV6-1 and TRBJ1-1, with 8 bases aligning to TRBD1. The CDR3 is 13 amino acids. Per the germline V gene, CDR1 is MNHNS and CDR2 is SASEGT. V was pared by 7 bases and J by 10 bases, with 11 bases of the junction left unmatched. The CDR3 DNA is TGTGCCAGCATACCCCGGGACAGGCCGGGAGCTTTCTTT. This codes for CASIPRDRPGAFF.

This clonotype appeared a few times. This chain connects TRBV20-1 to TRBJ1-2; 7 nucleotides align to TRBD1. Germline V lookup: CDR1 DFQATT, CDR2 SNEGSKA (reference sequence). V lost 0 bases and J lost 7; bases outside the gene matches: 17. The CDR3 extends over 17 amino acids. The CDR3 coding sequence is TGCAGTGCTAGAGAGCCCCCCCTCAGACAGGGTTGGGGTGGCTACACCTTC. Translated: CSAREPPLRQGWGGYTF.

This clonotype was picked up many times. As DNA, the CDR3 is TGTGCCAGCATTCCGGGATGGGAACCCGGAAACACCATATATTTT. It specifies CASIPGWEPGNTIYF. This chain connects TRBV6-1 to TRBJ1-3; D ambiguous. With 7 bases removed from V and 4 bases from J, the gap between germline ends came to 17 bases. CDR1 is MNHNS, CDR2 SASEGT, per germline. The length of the CDR3 is 15 residues.

This clonotype was counted ten times or more. The chain links TRBV7-9 to TRBJ1-1; unclear D gene. Trimming pared 7 bases from V and 0 bases from J, leaving 9 bases between. The CDR3 loop spans 13 amino acids. The germline V gene encodes CDR1 SEHNR and CDR2 FQNEAQ (reference sequence). CDR3 nucleotides: TGTGCCAGCATTGGGGTCCTGAACACTGAAGCTTTCTTT. As protein: CASIGVLNTEAFF.

This clonotype has more than one count but fewer than ten. The chain uses TRBV7-3 and TRBJ1-6; no clear D gene. The CDR3 has 13 residues. Trimming removed 2 bases from V and 11 bases from J, with 10 bases in between. Looked up from germline, CDR1 is SGHTA and CDR2 is FQGTGA. The CDR3 here is CASSLWASAPLHF. The CDR3 DNA is TGTGCCAGCAGCTTATGGGCCAGTGCACCCCTCCACTTT.

This clonotype was picked up many times. This chain connects TRBV5-1 to TRBJ2-7, with D unclear. Germline-derived CDR1 and CDR2 are SGHRS and YFSETQ. This CDR3 comprises 16 residues. V lost 4 bases and J lost 0, with 17 bases in between. This CDR3 reads CASSALTGDSSYEQYF. CDR3 in DNA: TGCGCCAGCAGCGCTTTGACGGGCGATAGCTCCTACGAGCAGTACTTC.